The 24 T cell receptor beta chains reported below all come from one sample, sequenced in a study of T-cell reconstitution after alpha-beta-depleted transplantation in children. Preparation of the TCRbeta library was carried out with unique molecular identifiers. TCRdb re-called the PCR reads through MiXCR, storing one row per CDR3 protein. The sample holds approximately 250,000 distinct CDR3 sequences; more than 20% are singletons and the top ten take about 2.8%. This sample comprised PBMCs, obtained before TCRalphabeta/CD19-depleted stem cell transplant. All receptors derive from a girl aged 2-10 years with Fanconi anemia, due to receive a stem cell transplant.

This clonotype was picked up many times. The V call is TRBV29-1, the J call TRBJ2-5; TRBD1 agrees at 7 bases. From germline, CDR1 is SQVTM and CDR2 ANQGSEA. This CDR3 has 14 residues. Trimming took 7 bases from V and 2 from J; bases not matched to a gene: 10. CDR3 DNA: TGCAGCGCCCAAGGGACAGACCAACAAGAGACCCAGTACTTC. Protein product: CSAQGTDQQETQYF.

At least ten counts were recorded for this clonotype. The chain combines TRBV6-5 with TRBJ2-3, with 8 bases fitting TRBD2. Germline V gene data show CDR1 as MNHEY and CDR2 as SVGAGI. The trim removed 0 bases at V and 0 bases at J, leaving 8 bases unmatched. The CDR3 contains 18 residues. The CDR3 DNA reads TGTGCCAGCAGTTACTCGAGACGGGGGGGCATTAGCACAGATACGCAGTATTTT. Protein sequence: CASSYSRRGGISTDTQYF.

Only one count was recorded for this clonotype. Here the CDR3 reads CASSQALARDTEAFF. The CDR3 nucleotides read TGTGCCAGCAGCCAAGCGCTCGCGAGGGACACTGAAGCTTTCTTT. V is TRBV3-1 and J is TRBJ1-1, with D hard to call. V lost 1 base and J lost 3, with 12 bases in between. Germline CDR1 and CDR2: LGHDT and YNNKEL (reference sequence). The CDR3 has 15 residues.

The V call is TRBV10-1, the J call TRBJ2-3; a possible D gene is TRBD1 (5 bases). V was shortened by 2 bases and J by 7 bases, with 7 bases between the two germline ends. The germline CDR1 and CDR2 sequences are WNHNN and SYGVQD (reference sequence). The CDR3 is 12 residues long. In DNA form, the CDR3 reads TGCGCCAGCAGTGAGAACAGGTATACGCAGTATTTT. Translation: CASSENRYTQYF.

This clonotype was recorded many times. The chain employs TRBV20-1 and TRBJ1-5, with 11 bases aligning to TRBD1. Germline V gene data show CDR1 as DFQATT and CDR2 as SNEGSKA (reference sequence). The CDR3 runs to 14 residues. The V and J ends lost 7 bases and 0 bases, in that order; junction bases with no gene match: 2. The CDR3 sequence: CSGTGGPSNQPQHF. The CDR3 DNA sequence: TGCAGTGGGACAGGGGGCCCTAGCAATCAGCCCCAGCATTTT.

This clonotype was recorded many times. The chain carries TRBV29-1 and TRBJ1-2, with D unresolved. This CDR3 is built from 13 residues. Deletions cut 0 bases from V and 6 bases from J, with 11 bases between. The V gene's germline CDR1 is SQVTM and CDR2 ANQGSEA. As DNA, the CDR3 is TGCAGCGTTGAAGACAGCCGAGTAAATGGCTACACCTTC. Amino acid sequence: CSVEDSRVNGYTF. Based on the CDR3 plus reference TRBV29-1 and TRBJ1-2, the full variable domain is SAVISQKPSRDICQRGTSLTIQCQVDSQVTMMFWYRQQPGQSLTLIATANQGSEATYESGFVIDKFPISRPNLTFSTLTVSNMSPEDSSIYLCSVEDSRVNGYTFGSGTRLTVV.

This sequence joins TRBV20-1 and TRBJ2-7; 10 bases match TRBD2. The V gene's germline CDR1 is DFQATT and CDR2 SNEGSKA (reference sequence). With 8 bases clipped from V and 3 bases from J, the junction kept 10 bases outside the gene matches. The CDR3 is made up of 14 amino acids. The CDR3 sequence: CSITLAGDLYEQYF. CDR3 nucleotides: TGCAGTATCACGCTAGCGGGGGATCTCTACGAGCAGTACTTC.

CDR3 nucleotides: TGCAGTGCTAGGGGTGCAAGAGGTATTCCAGAGACCCAGTACTTC. It codes for CSARGARGIPETQYF. This rearrangement joins TRBV20-1 to TRBJ2-5; no definite D call. Germline lookup yields CDR1 DFQATT and CDR2 SNEGSKA (reference sequence). Trimming left V 3 bases short and J 4 bases short, with 18 bases between. The CDR3 totals 15 residues.

Comment on this clonotype: This clone may be a read error of a much larger clone one base away. This rearrangement joins TRBV2 to TRBJ1-5, with 7 bases fitting TRBD1. V lost 10 bases and J lost 5; bases outside the gene matches: 8. The CDR3 has 13 amino acids. Germline lookup yields CDR1 SNHLY and CDR2 FYNNEI. CDR3 bases: TGTGCCATCAGGGGAACAGGGGATCAGCCCCAGCATTTT. Encoded protein: CAIRGTGDQPQHF.

The chain combines TRBV20-1 with TRBJ2-1; TRBD2 is a possible D gene (5 bases). V dropped 6 bases and J dropped 4 bases, with 19 bases sitting between them. The CDR3 spans 15 residues. Germline loops: CDR1 DFQATT, CDR2 SNEGSKA (reference sequence). The CDR3 coding sequence is TGCAGTGCGCCAGGACTCCTAGGGATTTACAATGAGCAGTTCTTC. The encoded protein is CSAPGLLGIYNEQFF.

This clonotype was observed a few times. The chain links TRBV20-1 to TRBJ2-5; 7 bases map to TRBD2. V was clipped by 0 bases and J by 1 base; unmatched bases: 8. The CDR3 covers 16 residues. The germline V gene has CDR1 DFQATT and CDR2 SNEGSKA (reference sequence). The CDR3 spells CSARDRPSGLQETQYF. CDR3 coding DNA: TGCAGTGCTAGAGATAGGCCTAGCGGCCTCCAAGAGACCCAGTACTTC.

The rearrangement uses TRBV5-4 and TRBJ2-3; D gene unclear. The V gene's germline CDR1 is SGHNT and CDR2 YYREEE (reference sequence). The CDR3 has 14 amino acids. The V end was cut by 3 bases, the J end by 2 bases, with 10 bases between. Here the CDR3 reads CASSSDVLTDTQYF. Here the CDR3 DNA reads TGTGCCAGCAGCTCGGACGTACTCACAGATACGCAGTATTTT.

CDR3 sequence reads: CASGSSGSYEQYF. The CDR3 DNA reads as TGTGCCAGCGGGTCAAGCGGCTCCTACGAGCAGTACTTC. The V call is TRBV28, the J call TRBJ2-7, with a possible D match to TRBD2 (5 bases). Germline CDR1 and CDR2: MDHEN and SYDVKM. With 8 bases removed from V and 0 bases from J, the gap between germline ends came to 11 bases. The CDR3 runs 13 residues. Supplemented by reference TRBV28 and TRBJ2-7, the full variable domain reads DVKVTQSSRYLVKRTGEKVFLECVQDMDHENMFWYRQDPGLGLRLIYFSYDVKMKEKGDIPEGYSVSREKKERFSLILESASTNQTSMYLCASGSSGSYEQYFGPGTRLTVT.

The CDR3 region has the DNA TGTGCCACCAGCAGCTTACTGACGGACTACGAGCAGTACTTC. This codes for CATSSLLTDYEQYF. This chain joins TRBV15 and TRBJ2-7; no firm D call. Germline V CDR1 and CDR2: LNHNV, YYDKDF (reference sequence). CDR3 length: 14 residues. Trimming removed 3 bases at V and 3 bases at J, with 12 bases between.

Ten or more counts support this clonotype. V is TRBV20-1 and J is TRBJ1-2, with a tentative D call TRBD1 (6 bases). Deletions cut 3 bases from V and 8 bases from J, with 13 bases between. Germline V gene data show CDR1 as DFQATT and CDR2 as SNEGSKA (reference sequence). The CDR3 covers 12 residues. The CDR3 sequence: CSASEQGRGYTF. CDR3 coding DNA: TGCAGTGCTAGTGAGCAGGGGCGCGGCTACACCTTC.

There are a few counts of this clonotype. The genes are TRBV20-1 and TRBJ2-7; 10 bases agree with TRBD2. V was pared by 5 bases and J by 6 bases, with 7 bases of the junction left unmatched. The CDR3 has 13 residues. The germline gives CDR1 DFQATT, CDR2 SNEGSKA (reference sequence). In DNA, the CDR3 is TGCAGTGCTGGGAGCGGGAGGGCCGTCGAGCAGTACTTC. This codes for CSAGSGRAVEQYF.

The sample holds many counts of this clonotype. The CDR3 loop is CSVEDYGNSYNEQFF. The CDR3, as DNA: TGCAGCGTTGAAGATTACGGGAACTCCTACAATGAGCAGTTCTTC. The rearrangement joins TRBV29-1 to TRBJ2-1; D is perhaps TRBD2 (5 bases). Germline lookup yields CDR1 SQVTM and CDR2 ANQGSEA. Trimming cost V 0 bases and J 0 bases, with 9 bases left between them. This CDR3 is 15 amino acids long.

The CDR3 region is CASSDETGAYEQYF. CDR3 bases: TGTGCCAGCAGTGATGAAACGGGAGCCTACGAGCAGTACTTC. The chain uses TRBV6-4 and TRBJ2-7, with D possibly matching TRBD2 (6 bases). V was pared by 3 bases and J by 2 bases, with 11 bases between. The CDR3 runs 14 residues. CDR1 is MRHNA, CDR2 SNTAGT, per germline.

The table lists this clonotype with a count of one. Being one base from a much bigger clone, this may be a read error. V is TRBV29-1 and J is TRBJ1-2, with D perhaps TRBD1 (6 bases). The CDR3 runs to 12 residues. In germline, CDR1 is SQVTM, CDR2 ANQGSEA. The CDR3 region is CIVERGAGGYTF. Here the CDR3 DNA reads TGCATCGTTGAGCGGGGGGCAGGCGGCTACACCTTC.

This clonotype came up many times. V and J are TRBV7-8 and TRBJ2-7, with D tentatively TRBD1 (6 bases). CDR1 and CDR2 from the germline V gene are SGHVS and FQNEAQ. Trimming cost V 1 base and J 3 bases, with 13 bases left between them. The CDR3 totals 15 residues. CDR3 in DNA: TGTGCCAGCAGCTTAGGCCTCGGACAGTTCTACGAGCAGTACTTC. Encoded protein: CASSLGLGQFYEQYF.

This clonotype was counted many times. The chain couples TRBV29-1 to TRBJ2-3; possibly TRBD1 for D (5 bases). Germline V gene data show CDR1 as SQVTM and CDR2 as ANQGSEA. CDR3 length: 13 residues. V was cut by 6 bases and J by 2 bases, with 12 bases left in between. CDR3 sequence (DNA): TGCAGCGTATCGCCTGGGGCCACAGATACGCAGTATTTT. Protein sequence: CSVSPGATDTQYF.

The CDR3 here is CAISRLAGVTDTQYF. The CDR3 DNA is TGTGCCATCAGTAGACTAGCGGGCGTTACAGATACGCAGTATTTT. The chain carries TRBV10-3 and TRBJ2-3; 10 nucleotides align to TRBD2. Germline-derived CDR1 and CDR2 are ENHRY and SYGVKD. The trim removed 5 bases at V and 3 bases at J, leaving 5 bases unmatched. CDR3 length: 15 residues.

CDR3 sequence reads: CASSLSETRPYNEQFF. The DNA for the CDR3 is TGTGCCAGCAGCCTAAGCGAGACTAGACCCTACAATGAGCAGTTCTTC. The chain joins TRBV7-2 to TRBJ2-1; D may be TRBD2 (6 bases). Germline values: CDR1 SGHTA, CDR2 FQGNSA. This CDR3 comprises 16 residues. V was clipped by 5 bases and J by 2 bases, with 16 bases between them.

This clonotype was seen many times. The chain carries TRBV20-1 and TRBJ2-1; TRBD2 matches 10 bases. Germline-derived CDR1 and CDR2 are DFQATT and SNEGSKA (reference sequence). V trimming: 3 bases; J trimming: 0 bases; junction bases outside the gene matches: 2. This CDR3 spans 15 amino acids. The DNA of the CDR3 is TGCAGTGCTAGGCGACTAGCGGGCTCCTACAATGAGCAGTTCTTC. Protein product: CSARRLAGSYNEQFF.